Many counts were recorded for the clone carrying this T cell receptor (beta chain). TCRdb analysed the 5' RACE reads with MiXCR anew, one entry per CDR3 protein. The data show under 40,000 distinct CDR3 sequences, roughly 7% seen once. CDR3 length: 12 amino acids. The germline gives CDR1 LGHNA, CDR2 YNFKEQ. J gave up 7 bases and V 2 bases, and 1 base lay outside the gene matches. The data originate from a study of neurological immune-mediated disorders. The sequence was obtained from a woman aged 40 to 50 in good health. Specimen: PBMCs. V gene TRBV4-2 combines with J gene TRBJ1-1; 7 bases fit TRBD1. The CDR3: CASSQQGDEAFF. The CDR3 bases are TGTGCCAGCAGCCAACAGGGGGATGAAGCTTTCTTT.